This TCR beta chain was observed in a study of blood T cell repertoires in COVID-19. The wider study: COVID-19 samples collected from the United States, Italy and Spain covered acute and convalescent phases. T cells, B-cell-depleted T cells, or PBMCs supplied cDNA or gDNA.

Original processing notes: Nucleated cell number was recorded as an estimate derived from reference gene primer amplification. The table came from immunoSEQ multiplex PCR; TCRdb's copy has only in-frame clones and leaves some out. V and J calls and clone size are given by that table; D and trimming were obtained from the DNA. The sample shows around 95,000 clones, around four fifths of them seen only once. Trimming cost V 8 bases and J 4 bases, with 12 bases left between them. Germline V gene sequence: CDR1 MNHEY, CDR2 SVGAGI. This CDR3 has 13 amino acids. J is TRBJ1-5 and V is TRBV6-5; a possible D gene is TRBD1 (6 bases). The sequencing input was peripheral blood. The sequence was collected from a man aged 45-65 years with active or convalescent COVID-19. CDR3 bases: TGTGCCAGCGGGGGCCACTTAAATCAGCCCCAGCATTTT. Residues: CASGGHLNQPQHF.